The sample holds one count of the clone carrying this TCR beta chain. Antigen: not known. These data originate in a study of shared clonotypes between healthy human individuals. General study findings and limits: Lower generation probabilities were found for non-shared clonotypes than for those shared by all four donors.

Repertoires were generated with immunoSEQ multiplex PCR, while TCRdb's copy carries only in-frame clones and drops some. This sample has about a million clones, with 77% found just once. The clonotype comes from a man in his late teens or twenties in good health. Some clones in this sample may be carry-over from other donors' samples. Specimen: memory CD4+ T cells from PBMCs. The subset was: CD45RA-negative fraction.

The CDR3 sequence: CATTLFGGGYTF. CDR3 coding DNA: TGTGCCACCACCCTGTTCGGGGGAGGCTACACCTTC. This rearrangement joins TRBV2 to TRBJ1-2; possibly TRBD1 for D (5 bases). Trimming removed 10 bases at V and 8 bases at J, with 17 bases between. The CDR3 length is 12 residues. CDR1 and CDR2 from the germline V gene are SNHLY and FYNNEI. The variable domain in full, completed from reference TRBV2 and TRBJ1-2, reads EPEVTQTPSHQVTQMGQEVILRCVPISNHLYFYWYRQILGQKVEFLVSFYNNEISEKSEIFDDQFSVERPDGSNFTLKIRSTKLEDSAMYFCATTLFGGGYTFGSGTRLTVV.